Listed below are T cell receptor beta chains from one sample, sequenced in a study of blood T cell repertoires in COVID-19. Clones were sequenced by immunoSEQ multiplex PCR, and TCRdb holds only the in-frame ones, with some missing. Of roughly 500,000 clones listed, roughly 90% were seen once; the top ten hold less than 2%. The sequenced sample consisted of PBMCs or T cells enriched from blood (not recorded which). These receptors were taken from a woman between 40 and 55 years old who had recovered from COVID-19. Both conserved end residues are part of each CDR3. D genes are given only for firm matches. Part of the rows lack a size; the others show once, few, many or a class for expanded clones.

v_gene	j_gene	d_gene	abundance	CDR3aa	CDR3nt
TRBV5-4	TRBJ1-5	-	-	CASSFSGQGSNQPQHF	TGTGCCAGCAGCTTCTCGGGTCAAGGTAGCAATCAGCCCCAGCATTTT
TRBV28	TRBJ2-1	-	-	CASSFLAGPNNEQFF	TGTGCCAGCAGTTTCCTCGCGGGACCAAACAATGAGCAGTTCTTC
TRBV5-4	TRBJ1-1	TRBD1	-	CASTMWGVTGGASEAFF	TGTGCCAGCACCATGTGGGGGGTGACAGGGGGCGCGTCTGAAGCTTTCTTT
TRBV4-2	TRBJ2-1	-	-	CASSQGGAYNEQFF	TGTGCCAGCAGCCAAGGGGGGGCCTACAATGAGCAGTTCTTC
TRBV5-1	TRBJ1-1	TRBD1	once	CASSLDHTGANTEAFF	TGCGCCAGCAGCTTGGATCATACAGGGGCGAACACTGAAGCTTTCTTT
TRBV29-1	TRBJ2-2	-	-	CSVEQNTGELFF	TGCAGCGTTGAACAGAACACCGGGGAGCTGTTTTTT
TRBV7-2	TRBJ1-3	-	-	CASSLYYRSGNTIYF	TGTGCCAGCAGCCTATACTACCGCTCTGGAAACACCATATATTTT
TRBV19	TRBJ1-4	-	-	CASSIGGAPTNEKLFF	TGTGCCAGTAGTATTGGGGGGGCTCCAACTAATGAAAAACTGTTTTTT
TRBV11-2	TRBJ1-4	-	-	CASSLYFTGPRNEKLFF	TGTGCCAGCAGCTTATATTTTACAGGCCCACGGAATGAAAAACTGTTTTTT
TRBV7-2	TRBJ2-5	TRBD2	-	CASSLLAGEDQETQYF	TGTGCCAGCAGCTTACTAGCGGGAGAGGACCAAGAGACCCAGTACTTC
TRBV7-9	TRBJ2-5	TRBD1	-	CASSRGQGGETQYF	TGTGCCAGCAGCCGAGGACAGGGGGGAGAGACCCAGTACTTC
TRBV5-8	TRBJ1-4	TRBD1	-	CASSLYFTDRGVTTNEKLFF	TGTGCCAGCAGCTTGTACTTTACTGACAGGGGGGTTACAACTAATGAAAAACTGTTTTTT
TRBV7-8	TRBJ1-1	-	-	CASSLALRSNTEAFF	TGTGCCAGCAGCTTAGCTCTCAGGTCAAACACTGAAGCTTTCTTT
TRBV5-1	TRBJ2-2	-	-	CASSKEANTGELFF	TGCGCCAGCAGTAAGGAGGCGAACACCGGGGAGCTGTTTTTT
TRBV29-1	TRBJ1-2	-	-	CSVERMSGYGYTF	TGCAGCGTTGAACGCATGAGCGGCTATGGCTACACCTTC
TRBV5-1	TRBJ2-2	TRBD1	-	CASSRVGQGAGTGELFF	TGCGCCAGCAGTCGAGTGGGACAGGGGGCAGGCACCGGGGAGCTGTTTTTT
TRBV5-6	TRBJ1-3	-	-	CASSLVWGQDTIYF	TGTGCCAGCAGCTTGGTTTGGGGCCAGGACACCATATATTTT
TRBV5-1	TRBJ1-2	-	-	CASSLQGDYGYTF	TGCGCCAGCAGCTTACAGGGAGACTATGGCTACACCTTC
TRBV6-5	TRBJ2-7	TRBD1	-	CASLRDRGRYEQYF	TGTGCCAGTTTAAGGGACAGGGGTCGGTACGAGCAGTACTTC
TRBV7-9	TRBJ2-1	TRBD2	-	CASSFLAGGPDEQFF	TGTGCCAGCAGCTTTTTGGCGGGAGGGCCTGATGAGCAGTTCTTC
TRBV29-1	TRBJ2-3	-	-	CSVAMGLFTDTQYF	TGCAGCGTTGCAATGGGACTTTTTACAGATACGCAGTATTTT
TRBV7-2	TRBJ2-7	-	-	CASSARQDSRYEQYF	TGTGCCAGCAGCGCCAGACAGGACTCTCGCTACGAGCAGTACTTC
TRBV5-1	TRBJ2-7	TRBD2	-	CASSLGDYSLYEQYF	TGCGCCAGCAGCTTGGGGGACTACTCCCTCTACGAGCAGTACTTC